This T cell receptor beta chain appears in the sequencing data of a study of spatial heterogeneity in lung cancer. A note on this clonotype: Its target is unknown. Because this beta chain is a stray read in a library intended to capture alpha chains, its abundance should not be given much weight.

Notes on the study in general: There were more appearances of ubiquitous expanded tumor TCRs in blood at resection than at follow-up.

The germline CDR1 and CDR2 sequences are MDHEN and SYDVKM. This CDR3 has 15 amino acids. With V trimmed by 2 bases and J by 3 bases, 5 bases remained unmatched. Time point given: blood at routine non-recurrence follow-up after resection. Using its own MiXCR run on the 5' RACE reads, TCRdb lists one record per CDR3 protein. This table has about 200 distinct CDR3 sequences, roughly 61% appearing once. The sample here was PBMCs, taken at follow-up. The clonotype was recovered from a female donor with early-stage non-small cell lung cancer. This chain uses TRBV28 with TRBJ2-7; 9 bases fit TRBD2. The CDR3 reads CASSLMASGNYEQYF. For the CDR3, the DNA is TGTGCCAGCAGTTTAATGGCTAGCGGGAACTACGAGCAGTACTTC.